The text below deals with one T cell receptor beta chain. This clone has a single count. There is no known antigen for this receptor. No qualities accompany the bases; no much larger clone lies one base away. The data were taken from a study of cytomegalovirus exposure and HLA in healthy donors (dated by TCRdb to about 2017). Study-wide context: In an earlier analysis of around 540 of the donors, 276 Gb of sequence data and 100 million or so unique TCR beta sequences from about 179 million T cells were reported. About 330 gigabases of sequencing data and approximately 92 million unique TCR sequences made up an early release that covered several hundred HLA-typed donors. Of the 398 genotyped donors, 81% were placed in the genetic ancestry cluster associated with self-reported Caucasian donors. The study was designed to test whether signatures of past pathogen exposure could be identified by cataloging public T cell receptors. Using immunosequencing, the study profiled T cell repertoires from 550 to 750 subjects and related those repertoires to cytomegalovirus serostatus. Along with the approximately 700-subject first cohort, a separate validation cohort of over a hundred different subjects was used. High-throughput TCR immunosequencing, statistical association of individual TCRs with disease status, and machine learning were combined to predict cytomegalovirus infection status. In a later analysis, previously published TCR beta repertoires from roughly 710 donors were re-analyzed and high-resolution HLA genotyping was added so that TCR occurrence patterns could be studied. In the later analysis, no new phenotypic data were used to find candidate immune exposures; instead, reliance was placed on TCR beta sequences and their occurrence across donors. To decide whether each TCR beta V gene segment behaved as functional or pseudogenic, an earlier analysis of over 500 of the donors relied on high-throughput TCR beta sequencing. Donor age, sex, ethnicity and CMV serostatus were compiled together with the repertoire data. Genome-wide SNP genotypes for about 65% of the 666 donors were used in a later genetic analysis, which treated that subset as a discovery cohort. Every repertoire in the discovery cohort had been generated on one and the same sequencing platform. Class I and class II HLA loci were covered by the typing at four-digit resolution. Typing coverage varied by locus: about 629-640 donors for A, B, C, DRB1 and DQB1; about 520 for DQA1; about 590 for DPA1; some 470 for DPB1. Four or five DR-DQ haplotypes were treated as single units for association and clustering because of strong linkage in the cohort. Among some 400 genotyped donors of the cohort, an average of approximately 220,000 unique TCR beta nucleotide sequences was sequenced per donor, of which about 19% were non-productive.

Library generation was performed with the immunoSEQ multiplex PCR assay. A mixture of 60 forward primers for TCR Vbeta segments and 13 reverse primers for TCR Jbeta segments was used in the multiplex PCR. A multiplex PCR assay on genomic DNA amplified the CDR3 region of rearranged TCR beta genes. The Illumina HiSeq System was used to sequence the amplified TCR beta libraries as 87-base-pair reads. Concerning the study's data processing: A later analysis counted approximately 84 million unique TCR beta chains across the 650 to 800 repertoires, and some 11 million of these chains were shared by at least two donors. To remove PCR and sequencing errors, raw reads were error-corrected and collapsed into unique sequences using a nearest-neighbor algorithm that merged closely related sequences. V, D and J gene segments were assigned by aligning CDR3 sequences to IMGT reference sequences. For a sequence to be retained, at least a six-nucleotide match to both a V gene segment and a J gene segment was required. A rearrangement counted as productive if the CDR3 had no stop codons and remained in frame with V and J, and every other rearrangement counted as non-productive. Following IMGT convention, CDR3 was defined as the stretch from the second conserved V-encoded cysteine up to the conserved J-encoded phenylalanine. The earlier analysis of 500 to 750 of the donors excluded any sequence lacking an unambiguous match to a single V gene segment. An earlier analysis of 500 to 700 of the donors classified V segments as functional when productive rearrangements were above 56.7% and as segregating when the standard deviation between donors was above 5%. To diagnose cytomegalovirus status from the catalog of TCR beta chain sequences, a statistical classification framework was built. In a later analysis, TCR nucleotide sequences were compared against IMGT/GENE-DB human TR gene sequences so that V and J genes could be assigned. In a later analysis, CDR3 sequences and most-parsimonious VDJ recombination scenarios were assigned using the TCRdist pipeline. In a later analysis, each TCR beta chain was defined by its CDR3 amino acid sequence together with its V-gene family, and reads lacking a unique V-gene family were excluded. To address suspected cross-contamination and a sequencing artifact, a later analysis removed roughly 580 highly shared, low-generation-probability nucleotide sequences. In a later analysis, a clonal expansion index for each public chain was calculated from normalized within-repertoire ranks of inferred template counts. A later analysis computed generation probabilities with a VDJ recombination model fitted to out-of-frame rearrangements, and checked the results against IGoR. In a later analysis, hypergeometric tests were used to score TCR-TCR, TCR-HLA and TCR-CMV co-occurrence, with a repertoire-size bias correction applied to TCR pairs. A later analysis estimated false discovery rates by permuting HLA or CMV assignments 20 times. In a later analysis, co-occurring TCRs were grouped using DBSCAN, and TCRdist sequence similarity was added for clustering within HLA-allele-positive subsets. Repertoires with fewer than 30,000 or more than 120,000 public chains were left out of co-occurrence clustering, as were five repertoires with anomalous nucleotide sharing. TCRdb retrieved this table from immuneACCESS and kept in-frame rearrangements only. Not all clones are present; in checked studies, unresolved V genes account for under half, and no reason is known for the remainder. V, J and clone size are those of that table, while D and trimming were read from the DNA. The sample includes over 130,000 clones, with around 70% observed a single time. The top ten constitute under 2% of the sample.

Overall results and qualifications from the work: According to the authors, the approach could potentially be generalized to other disease states and immunological phenotypes. A few of the identified cytomegalovirus-associated TCR beta chains were confirmed in vitro to be specific for cytomegalovirus antigens. Several of the top co-occurrence clusters appeared to be linked to parvovirus B19, influenza, CMV and Epstein-Barr virus, according to a later analysis. The presence/absence analyses assumed that sequencing depth was roughly uniform across donors, and that assumption may not be true. Broadly in line with IMGT annotations, most TCR beta V segments showed up in productive rearrangements about 87% or about 30% of the time in an earlier analysis of 587 of the donors. A total of some 180 TCR beta chains were listed by the study as associated with cytomegalovirus. In a later analysis, TCR association rates were found to vary across HLA loci, with the most associated TCRs seen for DRB1 alleles and the fewest for HLA-C alleles. A later genetic analysis associated a missense DCLRE1C variant with V-gene and J-gene trimming of TCR beta chains, and an independent cohort replicated the association. Cytomegalovirus status was reported to be diagnosed by the classifier with high specificity and sensitivity in both the original and validation cohorts. Most TCR sequences were seen in very few donors, while some public TCRs were found in many individuals. Only TCR beta chains were sequenced in this cohort, and the absence of alpha or paired-chain data limited detectable features. When HLA alleles, especially DR and DQ, strongly co-occurred, TCR associations were difficult to assign to individual alleles. A further reported finding was that TCR beta sequences accurately predicted the HLA-A and HLA-B alleles for most subjects in the first cohort. In a later analysis, 16,951 TCR beta sequences were associated with specific HLA alleles at a false discovery rate of 0.05. Approximately 18 rarely observed V segments, including chromosome 9 orphons, were excluded from the earlier analysis of approximately 600 of the donors because counts were too low. Compared with equally common non-associated chains, HLA-associated TCR beta chains in a later analysis were more clonally expanded and had lower generation probabilities. For the cohort, immune exposure information was limited to CMV serostatus. Because some donors lacked HLA typing at each locus, the association tests relied only on the typed subset. Most CMV-associated TCR beta chains appeared to be HLA-restricted in a later analysis, and the HLA associations seemed to be driven largely by CMV exposure. Correlated functional status among segregating V segments might be attributable to linkage disequilibrium, but an unknown experimental factor could not be ruled out. Compared with the 666-donor mean, donors in an Asian-associated ancestry cluster had fewer N-insertions in productive TCRs, according to a later genetic analysis. A cluster of highly shared sequence variants was judged likely to represent a technical artifact of the sequencing pipeline. Because the 87-base-pair reads could not distinguish some IMGT-functional V segments, including TRBV6-2 and TRBV6-3, those segments were excluded.

The CDR3 holds 14 amino acids from the cysteine to the phenylalanine. Only the CDR3 DNA is retained, 42 bases long and in frame from the first base. The germline V end is reduced by 5 bases and the J end by 0 bases; junction bases left unmatched: 0. CDR1 and CDR2 were assigned from the germline V gene (reference sequence) as MNHNY and SVGAGI. The cohort comprised 710 or so healthy bone marrow donors. All cohort members were sampled while nominally healthy, although unrecorded immune exposures were likely present. The donor was CMV seronegative and belonged to the group of 350 to 400 seronegative cohort members. A peripheral blood sample was collected from each donor, and TCR beta sequencing was performed on peripheral blood mononuclear cells. Genomic DNA extraction from the blood cell samples was performed with the Qiagen DNeasy Blood Extraction Kit.

Sequencing was performed on PBMCs. The clonotype comes from a woman aged 25 to 39 in good health and CMV-seronegative. The rearranged chain carries TRBV6-6 and TRBJ1-5, with TRBD1 matching 8 junction bases. The CDR3 corresponds to CASSGQGSNQPQHF. The DNA is TGTGCCAGCAGTGGACAGGGTAGCAATCAGCCCCAGCATTTT.